This TCR beta chain was sequenced for a study of blood T cells in healthy people across ages. Study background: Capture via template switching afforded approximately one barcoded beta molecule per two T cells.

This clonotype was detected only a few times. No antigen is known for it. The study's findings and limits: The fall in TCR beta diversity per million T cells was roughly linear with age.

The authors ran a second PCR of 7 to 11 cycles using a sample-barcoded 5' primer and a J-beta primer mix. All cDNA molecules were each tagged by a template-switch adaptor with 12 random nucleotides. One entry per CDR3 protein, called by TCRdb with MiXCR from the 5' RACE reads. The data show about 1 million distinct CDR3 sequences, about 23% seen once. The CDR3 runs to 13 residues. V lost 4 bases to trimming and J lost 4 bases, with 8 bases between them. The germline CDR1 and CDR2 sequences are LGHDT and YNNKEL (reference sequence). This sample also appeared in a second study, on T cells of mothers and their children. From that paper: Slightly higher but non-significant overlap marked related mother-child pairs versus unrelated pairs.

The specimen was blood. The V and J genes are TRBV3-1 and TRBJ1-3; D unresolved. The sequence derives from a girl aged 2 to 10 in good health. The CDR3 DNA is TGTGCCAGCAGCCGAGAGATCGGAAACACCATATATTTT. It codes for CASSREIGNTIYF.